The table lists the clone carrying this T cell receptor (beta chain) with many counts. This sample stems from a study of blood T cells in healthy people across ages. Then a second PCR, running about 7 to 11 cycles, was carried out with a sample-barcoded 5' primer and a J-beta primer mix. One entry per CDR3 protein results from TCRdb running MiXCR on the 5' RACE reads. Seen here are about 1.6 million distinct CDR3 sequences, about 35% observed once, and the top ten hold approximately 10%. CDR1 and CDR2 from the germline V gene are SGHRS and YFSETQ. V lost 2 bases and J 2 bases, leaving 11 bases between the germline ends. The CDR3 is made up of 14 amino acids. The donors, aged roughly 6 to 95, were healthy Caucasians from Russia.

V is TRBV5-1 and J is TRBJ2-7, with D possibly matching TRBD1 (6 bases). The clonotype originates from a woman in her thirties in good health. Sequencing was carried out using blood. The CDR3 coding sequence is TGCGCCAGCAGCTTAACAGGGATGACCTACGAGCAGTACTTC. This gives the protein CASSLTGMTYEQYF. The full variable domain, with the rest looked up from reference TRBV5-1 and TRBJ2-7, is KAGVTQTPRYLIKTRGQQVTLSCSPISGHRSVSWYQQTPGQGLQFLFEYFSETQRNKGNFPGRFSGRQFSNSRSEMNVSTLELGDSALYLCASSLTGMTYEQYFGPGTRLTVT.